Listed below are T cell receptor beta chains from one sample, sequenced in a study of neoadjuvant anti-PD-1 for oral cavity cancer. Generated by immunoSEQ multiplex PCR, the TCRdb table keeps only in-frame clones and is missing some. The sample records about 12,000 clones, about 60% being singletons. This material consisted of PBMCs, taken before nivolumab (anti-PD-1) treatment. These receptors were taken from a person aged 35 to 85 with oral cavity squamous cell carcinoma. CDR3s leave out the opening cysteine and the closing phenylalanine or tryptophan. The D gene is left open where the match is weak.

cdr3_aa	v_call	d_call
ASSFRSSGELF	TRBV27	-
ASSLALAGGEQY	TRBV7-8	TRBD2
ASSLGLRKLSPNYGYT	TRBV5-8	-
ASSLSRSGQGANEQY	TRBV27	TRBD1
ASSIQETQY	TRBV19	-
ASRDRGWGEKLF	TRBV6-1	TRBD1
ASSLFCKGPGQGCQPQH	TRBV27	TRBD1
ASSLGGNYGYT	TRBV2	-
ASSIGVGEQETQY	TRBV19	-
ASNHGQDNNEQF	TRBV9	TRBD1
ASRHPAGTGGTDTQY	TRBV7-9	TRBD1
ATGTGGHQPQH	TRBV19	TRBD1
ASQKGPERVTEAF	TRBV6-1	-
ASRQGAGETQY	TRBV2	TRBD1
ASSLVYGPNEKLF	TRBV5-1	-
ASSKTGLRGSEAF	TRBV7-2	TRBD1
ASRAWTGGLDGYT	TRBV2	TRBD1
ASSLGGNRYEQY	TRBV7-9	-
ASRSESSYNSPLH	TRBV9	-
ASSPGIYSNQPQH	TRBV2	-
AWSVRWRPVYESSYNEQF	TRBV30	-
ASSPGGVATGELF	TRBV11-3	TRBD2
ASSGGGELF	TRBV11-3	-
ASSLVLAGHEQY	TRBV11-2	TRBD2
ASGRSTGGAIEAF	TRBV12-5	TRBD1
ASSDSGRLNEQF	TRBV7-3	TRBD2
ASSQGGTGISEAF	TRBV2	-
ASSGSGGGTGELF	TRBV11-3	TRBD2
ASSLAGTRAETQY	TRBV5-4	TRBD2
ASSFLANSNEQF	TRBV5-1	-
ASSESIGAEAF	TRBV10-1	-
ASSPGLAGGTGELF	TRBV5-6	TRBD2